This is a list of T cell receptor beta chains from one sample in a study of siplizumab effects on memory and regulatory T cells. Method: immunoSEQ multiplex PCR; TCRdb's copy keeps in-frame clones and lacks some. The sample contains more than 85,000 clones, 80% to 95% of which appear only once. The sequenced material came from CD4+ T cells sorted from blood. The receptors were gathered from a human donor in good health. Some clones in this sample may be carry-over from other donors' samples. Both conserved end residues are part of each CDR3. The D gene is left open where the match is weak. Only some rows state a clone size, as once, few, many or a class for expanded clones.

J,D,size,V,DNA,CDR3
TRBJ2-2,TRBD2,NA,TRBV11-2,TGTGCCAGCAGGCAAACTAGCGGGAGAGCCGGGGAGCTGTTTTTT,CASRQTSGRAGELFF
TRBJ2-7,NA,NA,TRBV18,TGTGCCAGCTCACCACCTCAGGGATACGAGCAGTACTTC,CASSPPQGYEQYF
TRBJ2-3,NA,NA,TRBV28,TGTGCCAGCAGTTTATCCTCAGGCACAGATACGCAGTATTTT,CASSLSSGTDTQYF
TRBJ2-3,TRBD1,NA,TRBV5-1,TGCGCCAGCGGCACCGGGACAGGGTTCAAGGGAGATACGCAGTATTTT,CASGTGTGFKGDTQYF
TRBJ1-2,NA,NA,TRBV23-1,TGCGCCAGCAGTCAATGCGACACCACCGAAAAGGGCTATGGCTACACCTTC,CASSQCDTTEKGYGYTF
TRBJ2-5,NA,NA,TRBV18,TGTGCCAGCTCACCCGCTAGCAGTCAGGAGACCCAGTACTTC,CASSPASSQETQYF
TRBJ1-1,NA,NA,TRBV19,TGTGCCAGTAGTACCCCCCGCGTGGAGACTGAAGCTTTCTTT,CASSTPRVETEAFF
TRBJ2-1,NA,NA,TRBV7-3,TGTGCCAGCAGCTTATTAGCTATCGATGAGCAGTTCTTC,CASSLLAIDEQFF
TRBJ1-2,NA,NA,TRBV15,TGTGCCACCAGCAGATCTCCGGGAAAGCCTGGCTACACCTTC,CATSRSPGKPGYTF
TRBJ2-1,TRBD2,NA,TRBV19,TGTGCCAGTAGTACCAAGCTAGCGGGAGGTCCCGTTCGTTACAATGAGCAGTTCTTC,CASSTKLAGGPVRYNEQFF
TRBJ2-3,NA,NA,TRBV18,TGTGCCAGCTCACCAGACCGCACAGATACGCAGTATTTT,CASSPDRTDTQYF
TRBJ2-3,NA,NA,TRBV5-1,TGCGCCAGCAGCTCTACTGCTAGCACAGATACGCAGTATTTT,CASSSTASTDTQYF
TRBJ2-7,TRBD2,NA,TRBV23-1,TGCGCCAGCAGTCAATCGGCGGGGACTAGCGGGAGCTTTTTATCGTCCTACGAGCAGTACTTC,CASSQSAGTSGSFLSSYEQYF
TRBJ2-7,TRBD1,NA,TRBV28,TGTGCCAGCAGTCAGGGGGATGCCTACGAGCAGTACTTC,CASSQGDAYEQYF
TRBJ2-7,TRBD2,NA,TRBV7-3,TGTGCCAGCAGCTCGAGGGGGTCGAGCGGGAGTCGCGAGCAGTACTTC,CASSSRGSSGSREQYF
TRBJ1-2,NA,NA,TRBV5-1,TGCGCCAGCACCGCGGGCCGGGATGGCTACACCTTC,CASTAGRDGYTF
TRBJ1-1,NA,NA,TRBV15,TGTGCCACCAGCAGAGATCAGGGACTTATGAACACTGAAGCTTTCTTT,CATSRDQGLMNTEAFF
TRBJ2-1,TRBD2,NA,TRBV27,TGTGCCAGCAGTTTATGGGGCCTCACCCGGACTAGCGGGAGGCTCGACAATGAGCAGTTCTTC,CASSLWGLTRTSGRLDNEQFF
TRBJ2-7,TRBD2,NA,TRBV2,TGTGCCAGCAGTGAAGTGGGACTAGCGGGAGGTTCCTACGAGCAGTACTTC,CASSEVGLAGGSYEQYF
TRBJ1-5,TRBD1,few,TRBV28,TGTGCCAGCAGTCGTGGTTCAGGGGGCTTTCAGCCCCAGCATTTT,CASSRGSGGFQPQHF